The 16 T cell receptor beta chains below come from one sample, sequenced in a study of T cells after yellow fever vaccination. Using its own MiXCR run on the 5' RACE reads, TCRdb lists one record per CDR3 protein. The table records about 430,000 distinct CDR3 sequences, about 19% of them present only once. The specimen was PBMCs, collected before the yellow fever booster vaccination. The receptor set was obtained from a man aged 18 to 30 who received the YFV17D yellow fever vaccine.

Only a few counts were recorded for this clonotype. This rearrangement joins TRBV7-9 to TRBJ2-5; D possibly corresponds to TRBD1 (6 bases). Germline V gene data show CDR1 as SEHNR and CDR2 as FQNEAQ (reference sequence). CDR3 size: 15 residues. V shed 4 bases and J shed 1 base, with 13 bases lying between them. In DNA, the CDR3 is TGTGCCAGCAGCTCCGTCACAGGGTTCCAAGAGACCCAGTACTTC. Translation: CASSSVTGFQETQYF.

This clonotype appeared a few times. CDR3 DNA sequence: TGTGCCAGCAGCGTAGGTTCAGGCCCAACACCCCTCCACTTT. As protein: CASSVGSGPTPLHF. V is TRBV9 and J is TRBJ1-6; D ambiguous. The V end was cut by 0 bases, the J end by 11 bases, with 12 bases between. The CDR3 is 14 residues long. CDR1 SGDLS and CDR2 YYNGEE come from the germline V gene.

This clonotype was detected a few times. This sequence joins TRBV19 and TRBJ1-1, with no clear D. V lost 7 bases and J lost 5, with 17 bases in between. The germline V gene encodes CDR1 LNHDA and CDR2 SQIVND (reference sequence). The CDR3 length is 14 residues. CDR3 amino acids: CASNGLPLGTEAFF. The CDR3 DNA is TGTGCCAGTAACGGGCTTCCCCTGGGAACTGAAGCTTTCTTT.

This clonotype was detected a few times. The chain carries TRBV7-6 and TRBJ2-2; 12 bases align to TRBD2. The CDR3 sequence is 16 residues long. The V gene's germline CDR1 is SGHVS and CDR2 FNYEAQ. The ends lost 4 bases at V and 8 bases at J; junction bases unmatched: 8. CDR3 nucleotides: TGTGCCAGCAGCTCCGCCCTAGCGGGGGGGTTAGGGGAGCTGTTTTTT. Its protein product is CASSSALAGGLGELFF.

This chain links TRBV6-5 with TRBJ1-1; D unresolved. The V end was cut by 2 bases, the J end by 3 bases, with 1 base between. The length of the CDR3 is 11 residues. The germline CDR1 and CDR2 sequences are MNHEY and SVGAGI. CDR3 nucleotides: TGTGCCAGCAGTTACCACACTGAAGCTTTCTTT. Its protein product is CASSYHTEAFF.

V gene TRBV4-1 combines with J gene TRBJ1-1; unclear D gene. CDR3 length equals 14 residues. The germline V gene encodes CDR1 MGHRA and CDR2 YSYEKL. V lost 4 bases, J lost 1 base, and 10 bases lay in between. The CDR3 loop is CASSPSPANTEAFF. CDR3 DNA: TGCGCCAGCAGCCCCAGCCCCGCGAACACTGAAGCTTTCTTT.

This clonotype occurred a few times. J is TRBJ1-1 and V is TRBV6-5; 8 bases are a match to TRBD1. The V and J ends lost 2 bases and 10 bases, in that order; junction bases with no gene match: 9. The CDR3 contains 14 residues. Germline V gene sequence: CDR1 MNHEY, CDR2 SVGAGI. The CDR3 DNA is TGTGCCAGCAGTTACCCTGGACAGGGTTGGCGAGCTTTCTTT. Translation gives CASSYPGQGWRAFF.

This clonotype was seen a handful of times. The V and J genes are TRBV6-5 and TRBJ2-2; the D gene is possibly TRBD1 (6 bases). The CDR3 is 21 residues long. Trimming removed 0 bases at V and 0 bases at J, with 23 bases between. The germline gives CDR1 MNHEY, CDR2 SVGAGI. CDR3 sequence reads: CASSYSHRGQLPSANTGELFF. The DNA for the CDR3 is TGTGCCAGCAGTTACTCGCATAGGGGACAACTCCCATCCGCGAACACCGGGGAGCTGTTTTTT.

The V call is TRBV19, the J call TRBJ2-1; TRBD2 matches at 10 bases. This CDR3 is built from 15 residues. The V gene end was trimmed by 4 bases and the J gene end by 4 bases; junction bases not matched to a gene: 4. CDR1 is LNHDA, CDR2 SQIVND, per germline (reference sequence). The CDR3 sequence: CASSTVAGGYNEQFF. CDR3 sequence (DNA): TGTGCCAGTAGTACGGTAGCGGGGGGTTACAATGAGCAGTTCTTC.

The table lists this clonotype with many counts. CDR3 residues: CASSQVPGQGVYEQYF. As DNA, the CDR3 is TGCGCCAGCAGCCAGGTCCCGGGACAGGGGGTTTACGAGCAGTACTTC. The V call is TRBV4-3, the J call TRBJ2-7, with TRBD1 identical over 11 bases. Germline lookup yields CDR1 LGHNA and CDR2 YSLEER. The length of the CDR3 is 16 residues. The J segment lost 4 bases and the V segment lost 3 bases, leaving 8 bases of the junction unmatched.

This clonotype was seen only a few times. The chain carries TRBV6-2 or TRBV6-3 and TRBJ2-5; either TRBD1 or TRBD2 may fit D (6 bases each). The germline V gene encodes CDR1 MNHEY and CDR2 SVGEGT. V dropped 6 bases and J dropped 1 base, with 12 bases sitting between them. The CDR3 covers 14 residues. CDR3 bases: TGTGCCAGCAGATTAAAGGGGGGCCAAGAGACCCAGTACTTC. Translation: CASRLKGGQETQYF.

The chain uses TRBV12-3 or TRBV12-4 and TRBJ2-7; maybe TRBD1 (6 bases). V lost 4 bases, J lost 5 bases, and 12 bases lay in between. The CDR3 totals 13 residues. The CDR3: CASSSGSGDEQYF. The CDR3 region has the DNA TGTGCCAGCAGTTCAGGATCAGGGGACGAGCAGTACTTC.

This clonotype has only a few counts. The CDR3 nucleotides read TGTGCCAGCAACAGCTTTAGGGCTAGCGGGGGTGGCAATGAGCAGTTCTTC. Amino acids: CASNSFRASGGGNEQFF. The chain carries TRBV7-9 and TRBJ2-1, with 10 bases matching TRBD2. Trimming at V came to 7 bases and at J to 6 bases, leaving 15 bases not matched to a gene. The germline gives CDR1 SEHNR, CDR2 FQNEAQ (reference sequence). There are 17 residues in the CDR3.

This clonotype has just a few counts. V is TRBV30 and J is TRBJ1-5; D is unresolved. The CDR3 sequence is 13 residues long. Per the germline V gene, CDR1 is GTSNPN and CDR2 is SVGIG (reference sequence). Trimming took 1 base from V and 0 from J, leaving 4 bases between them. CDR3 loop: CAWSEDSNQPQHF. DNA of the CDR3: TGTGCCTGGAGTGAGGATAGCAATCAGCCCCAGCATTTT.

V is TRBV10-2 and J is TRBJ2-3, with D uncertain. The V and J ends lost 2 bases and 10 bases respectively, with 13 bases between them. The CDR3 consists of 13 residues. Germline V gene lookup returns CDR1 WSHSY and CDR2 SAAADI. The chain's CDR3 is CASSEDQRFSQYF. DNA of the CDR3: TGCGCCAGCAGTGAGGACCAGCGCTTTTCGCAGTATTTT.

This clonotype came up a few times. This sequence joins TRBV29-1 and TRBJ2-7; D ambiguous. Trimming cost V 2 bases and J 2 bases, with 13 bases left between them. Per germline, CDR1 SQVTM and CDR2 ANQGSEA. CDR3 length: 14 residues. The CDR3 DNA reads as TGCAGCGTTGAATTAGGCAGCAGAGCCTACGAGCAGTACTTC. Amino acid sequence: CSVELGSRAYEQYF.